Described below is a single T cell receptor (beta chain) sequence and its context. Per germline, CDR1 LNHDA and CDR2 SQIVND (reference sequence). The CDR3 runs 17 residues. The J segment lost 2 bases and the V segment lost 7 bases, leaving 11 bases of the junction unmatched. The data originate from a study of blood T cell repertoires in COVID-19. Original processing notes: Using reference gene primer amplification, nucleated cell counts were estimated. Profiled with immunoSEQ multiplex PCR; TCRdb holds only in-frame clones, not every one. V, J and clone size are those of that table, while D and trimming were read from the DNA. The table shows some 52,000 clones, with roughly 90% occurring only once.

Sequencing used peripheral blood. This clonotype was sampled from a human donor with active COVID-19. The donor label of this sample is uncertain. V gene TRBV19 combines with J gene TRBJ2-6; 7 bases are a match to TRBD1. In DNA, the CDR3 is TGTGCCAGTACTGAGGACAGGCCAGTCACTGGGGCCAACGTCCTGACTTTC. It translates to CASTEDRPVTGANVLTF.